Listed below are T cell receptor beta chains from one sample, sequenced in a study of shared clonotypes between healthy human individuals. Clones were read by immunoSEQ multiplex PCR, and TCRdb kept only the in-frame ones, dropping some. The data contain about 2.4 million clones, more than 90% of them singletons. Sample: naive CD4+ T cells sorted from blood. Every receptor here comes from a man aged 18 to 35 in good health. Each CDR3 is given without its conserved first and last residue. The order of the fields is CDR3 protein, J gene, D gene, V gene. The D gene is left open where the match is weak.

CDR3aa: ASSEPASGGYNEQF
j_gene: TRBJ2-1
d_gene: TRBD2
v_gene: TRBV6-1

CDR3aa: ASSPNSGSGGETQY
j_gene: TRBJ2-5
d_gene: TRBD2
v_gene: TRBV6-4

CDR3aa: ASSQSRTGFN
j_gene: TRBJ1-5
d_gene: TRBD1
v_gene: TRBV7-3

CDR3aa: ASSFTGTDYGYT
j_gene: TRBJ1-2
d_gene: TRBD1
v_gene: TRBV5-1

CDR3aa: ASSYYVGGDSYNEQF
j_gene: TRBJ2-1
d_gene: NA
v_gene: TRBV7-8

CDR3aa: ASSEKGAPVPEQF
j_gene: TRBJ2-1
d_gene: TRBD1
v_gene: TRBV25-1

CDR3aa: ASSLDGDSYNSPLH
j_gene: TRBJ1-6
d_gene: TRBD1
v_gene: TRBV7-9

CDR3aa: ASSLLSGSGYEQY
j_gene: TRBJ2-7
d_gene: TRBD2
v_gene: TRBV6-6

CDR3aa: ASSGTSGRAEQF
j_gene: TRBJ2-1
d_gene: TRBD2
v_gene: TRBV5-1

CDR3aa: AWSVAGATYEQY
j_gene: NA
d_gene: NA
v_gene: TRBV30